Below are 22 T cell receptor beta chains sequenced from a single sample in a study of Ad26.COV2.S vaccination and SARS-CoV-2 variants. TCRdb keeps only in-frame clones here, not all; method: immunoSEQ multiplex PCR. The table includes 510,000 or so clones, 70% to 90% detected once. Described treatment: 15 to 20 received Ad26.COV2.S at low or high dose, single or two shots; five or six received placebo; per-sample allocation not given. Specimens were obtained on day 63 following the first vaccine or placebo injection. The sequencing here drew on peripheral blood, taken in a trial of Ad26.COV2.S vaccine versus placebo. The receptors shown here come from a person between 18 and 59 years old who received the Ad26.COV2.S COVID-19 vaccine or a placebo.

This clone was seen only a few times. CDR3 in amino acids: CASSIDSQYDTQYF. CDR3 bases: TGTGCCAGTAGTATCGACAGTCAATATGATACGCAGTATTTT. The genes are TRBV19 and TRBJ2-3, with D possibly TRBD1 on 5 matching bases. The CDR3 is 14 residues long. Germline lookup yields CDR1 LNHDA and CDR2 SQIVND (reference sequence). V gave up 3 bases and J gave up 6 bases, with 13 bases separating them.

The chain recombines TRBV4-2 with TRBJ2-1; TRBD2 matches 8 bases. With 0 bases clipped from V and 4 bases from J, the junction kept 5 bases outside the gene matches. There are 16 residues in the CDR3. Germline loops: CDR1 LGHNA, CDR2 YNFKEQ. The CDR3 DNA is TGTGCCAGCAGCCAAGACTTAGCGGGAACTTACAATGAGCAGTTCTTC. Translated: CASSQDLAGTYNEQFF.

This clone was counted a single time. This sequence joins TRBV19 and TRBJ2-1, with 9 bases identical to TRBD1. CDR1 is LNHDA, CDR2 SQIVND, per germline (reference sequence). V lost 9 bases and J lost 4; bases outside the gene matches: 1. This CDR3 spans 12 amino acids. The CDR3 DNA reads TGTGCCAGCGGGACAGGGTACAATGAGCAGTTCTTC. Translating gives CASGTGYNEQFF.

The genes are TRBV7-9 and TRBJ2-2, with D uncertain. Trimming left V 8 bases short and J 5 bases short, with 9 bases between. Germline loops: CDR1 SEHNR, CDR2 FQNEAQ (reference sequence). This CDR3 region has 12 residues. The CDR3, as DNA: TGTGCCAGCCCCTCCCGTACCGGGGAGCTGTTTTTT. This gives the protein CASPSRTGELFF.

J is TRBJ1-2 and V is TRBV2, with 8 nucleotides matching TRBD1. Germline assignment: CDR1 SNHLY and CDR2 FYNNEI. The V and J ends lost 6 bases and 4 bases, in that order; junction bases with no gene match: 7. The CDR3 consists of 14 residues. The CDR3 is CASRTGGRTYGYTF. The CDR3 nucleotides are TGTGCCAGCAGAACAGGGGGGCGCACCTATGGCTACACCTTC. The complete variable domain, with remaining parts taken from reference TRBV2 and TRBJ1-2, reads EPEVTQTPSHQVTQMGQEVILRCVPISNHLYFYWYRQILGQKVEFLVSFYNNEISEKSEIFDDQFSVERPDGSNFTLKIRSTKLEDSAMYFCASRTGGRTYGYTFGSGTRLTVV.

The rearrangement uses TRBV12-3 or TRBV12-4 and TRBJ1-6, with D maybe TRBD1 (5 bases). Between the trimmed V and J ends, which lost 7 bases and 18 bases, there was a span of 16 bases. There are 11 residues in the CDR3. The CDR3 sequence: CASTKGSLPHF. In nucleotides, the CDR3 is TGTGCCAGCACCAAGGGGAGCCTCCCCCACTTT.

The V call is TRBV7-9, the J call TRBJ1-2; 8 positions agree with TRBD1. V was pared by 1 base and J by 7 bases, with 5 bases of the junction left unmatched. CDR1 is SEHNR, CDR2 FQNEAQ, per germline (reference sequence). The CDR3 spans 14 residues. The CDR3 sequence is CASSLEAGGGGYTF. In nucleotides, the CDR3 is TGTGCCAGCAGCTTAGAGGCAGGGGGCGGTGGCTACACCTTC.

This clone was seen more than once but under ten times. The rearrangement links TRBV19 to TRBJ2-5, with TRBD2 identical over 8 bases. The junction had 13 bases not matched to a gene; V was cut back by 6 bases and J by 4 bases. There are 16 residues in the CDR3. Germline V CDR1 and CDR2: LNHDA, SQIVND (reference sequence). The CDR3 DNA follows: TGTGCCAGTAGCCCCGTACTAGCGGAGATCACAGAGACCCAGTACTTC. Translation: CASSPVLAEITETQYF.

The chain recombines TRBV2 with TRBJ1-1, with TRBD1 matching over 8 bases. Germline V gene sequence: CDR1 SNHLY, CDR2 FYNNEI. J was trimmed by 2 bases and V by 9 bases; bases with no gene match: 2. This CDR3 comprises 12 residues. The CDR3 spells CARTGANTEAFF. The CDR3 nucleotides are TGTGCCAGGACAGGGGCCAACACTGAAGCTTTCTTT.

The rearrangement joins TRBV25-1 to TRBJ1-1; the D gene is possibly TRBD1 (5 bases). Germline lookup yields CDR1 MGHDK and CDR2 SYGVNS. This CDR3 spans 13 amino acids. Trimming pared 1 base from V and 10 bases from J, leaving 13 bases between. In nucleotides, the CDR3 is TGTGCCAGCAGTGAATCAGGGTGGGTGAGAGCTTTCTTT. It specifies CASSESGWVRAFF. The entire variable domain, with the rest obtained from reference TRBV25-1 and TRBJ1-1, is as follows: EADIYQTPRYLVIGTGKKITLECSQTMGHDKMYWYQQDPGMELHLIHYSYGVNSTEKGDLSSESTVSRIRTEHFPLTLESARPSHTSQYLCASSESGWVRAFFGQGTRLTVV.

The chain joins TRBV28 to TRBJ1-1; D gene ambiguous. The germline V gene has CDR1 MDHEN and CDR2 SYDVKM. The V and J ends lost 7 bases and 1 base respectively, with 19 bases between them. This CDR3 is 16 amino acids long. In nucleotides, the CDR3 is TGTGCCAGCAATCCGGACTGGGGAAGTTGGAACACTGAAGCTTTCTTT. This translates into CASNPDWGSWNTEAFF.

This clone has a single count. The genes are TRBV7-9 and TRBJ2-1, with 8 nucleotides matching TRBD1. Germline CDR1 reads SEHNR; CDR2 reads FQNEAQ (reference sequence). Trimming took 4 bases from V and 2 from J; bases not matched to a gene: 7. The CDR3 sequence is 16 residues long. The CDR3 region has the DNA TGTGCCAGCAGCTCACTGACGGGACAGGCCTACAATGAGCAGTTCTTC. This encodes CASSSLTGQAYNEQFF.

The gene calls are TRBV9 and TRBJ1-1; perhaps TRBD1 as D (5 bases). V was shortened by 4 bases and J by 6 bases, with 22 bases between the two germline ends. The CDR3 is 16 residues long. Per the germline V gene, CDR1 is SGDLS and CDR2 is YYNGEE. CDR3 nucleotide sequence: TGTGCCAGCAGCCCAGGGCTAGGACGGAGTGAGGCTGAAGCTTTCTTT. Protein sequence: CASSPGLGRSEAEAFF.

The chain links TRBV4-1 to TRBJ1-6; D is ambiguous. Per germline, CDR1 MGHRA and CDR2 YSYEKL. CDR3 length: 13 residues. Trimming left V 4 bases short and J 10 bases short, with 11 bases between. The CDR3 nucleotides are TGCGCCAGCAGCCTGGGCCCGGGGTCACCCCTCCACTTT. Protein: CASSLGPGSPLHF.

This chain links TRBV2 with TRBJ2-4; 10 nucleotides line up with TRBD1. The ends lost 7 bases at V and 4 bases at J; junction bases unmatched: 4. CDR1 and CDR2 (germline): SNHLY, FYNNEI. The CDR3 runs 14 residues. The CDR3 sequence is CASTGGQGKNIQYF. CDR3 coding DNA: TGTGCCAGCACAGGGGGACAGGGGAAAAACATTCAGTACTTC.

V usage is TRBV5-4 and J usage is TRBJ2-7, with D perhaps given as TRBD1 or TRBD2 (5 bases each). V was cut by 4 bases and J by 4 bases, with 15 bases left in between. CDR3 length equals 14 residues. Germline V gives CDR1 SGHNT, CDR2 YYREEE (reference sequence). In nucleotides, the CDR3 is TGTGCCAGCAGCGCCTCCGGGACGGCTTACGAGCAGTACTTC. It yields the protein CASSASGTAYEQYF.

V usage is TRBV27 and J usage is TRBJ1-6; no clear D gene. The CDR3 covers 13 residues. Deletions cut 5 bases from V and 16 bases from J, with 18 bases between. Germline lookup yields CDR1 MNHEY and CDR2 SMNVEV (reference sequence). The CDR3, as DNA: TGTGCCAGCAGTCCGATGACGGGGTCTAAGCTCCACTTT. Its translation is CASSPMTGSKLHF.

The chain employs TRBV7-6 and TRBJ2-3; perhaps TRBD2 as D (6 bases). V was clipped by 5 bases and J by 12 bases, with 18 bases between them. This CDR3 spans 13 amino acids. In germline, CDR1 is SGHVS, CDR2 FNYEAQ. CDR3 sequence reads: CASSPRDVSGQYF. The CDR3 DNA is TGTGCCAGCAGCCCGAGGGACGTTAGCGGCCAGTATTTT. Filled out from reference TRBV7-6 and TRBJ2-3, the complete variable domain reads GAGVSQSPRYKVTKRGQDVALRCDPISGHVSLYWYRQALGQGPEFLTYFNYEAQQDKSGLPNDRFSAERPEGSISTLTIQRTEQRDSAMYRCASSPRDVSGQYFGPGTRLTVL.

The chain combines TRBV30 with TRBJ2-5, with TRBD2 matching 8 bases. The germline V gene encodes CDR1 GTSNPN and CDR2 SVGIG (reference sequence). Trimming cost V 0 bases and J 7 bases; bases outside gene matches: 7. The CDR3 loop spans 14 amino acids. CDR3 amino acids: CAWSVIGRAGTQYF. CDR3 DNA sequence: TGTGCCTGGAGTGTGATCGGGAGGGCCGGGACCCAGTACTTC.

This clone has a handful of counts. J is TRBJ2-3 and V is TRBV27; 7 positions agree with TRBD2. V gave up 3 bases and J gave up 0 bases; unmatched junction bases: 0. CDR1 and CDR2 (germline): MNHEY, SMNVEV (reference sequence). The CDR3 loop spans 14 amino acids. CDR3: CASSFSGSTDTQYF. The CDR3 DNA follows: TGTGCCAGCAGTTTTAGCGGGAGCACAGATACGCAGTATTTT.

This chain joins TRBV4-2 and TRBJ1-2, with 10 nucleotides matching TRBD1. With 5 bases clipped from V and 8 bases from J, the junction kept 14 bases outside the gene matches. The germline CDR1 and CDR2 sequences are LGHNA and YNFKEQ. This CDR3 has 16 amino acids. CDR3 in amino acids: CASSSSLRQGAEGYTF. As DNA, the CDR3 is TGTGCCAGCAGCTCCAGCCTGCGACAGGGGGCTGAGGGCTACACCTTC.

V and J are TRBV29-1 and TRBJ2-1; D tentatively reads TRBD1 or TRBD2 (5 bases each). Germline CDR1 reads SQVTM; CDR2 reads ANQGSEA. The V and J ends lost 5 bases and 3 bases respectively, with 14 bases between them. The CDR3 covers 14 residues. The CDR3 DNA follows: TGCAGCGTTATCCGGGACGGAAACTACAATGAGCAGTTCTTC. It is translated as CSVIRDGNYNEQFF.